This T cell receptor beta chain was observed in a study of cytomegalovirus exposure and HLA in healthy donors. Study context: The study's early data release held some 85 million unique TCRs from HLA-typed donors.

The CDR3 totals 15 residues. J lost 1 base, V lost 5 bases, and 6 bases had no gene match. Germline V gene sequence: CDR1 SGHNT, CDR2 YYREEE (reference sequence). Healthy donors of bone marrow made up the group. Study-level points and caveats: Later work found that TCR association rates differed between HLA loci; DRB1 had the most and HLA-C the fewest.

Primers included in the PCR were 60 Vbeta and 13 Jbeta primers. Using immunoSEQ multiplex PCR, the repertoire was profiled, and TCRdb retains in-frame clones only, with some absent. In the table there are roughly 150,000 clones, approximately 61% of which are singletons. Of note for this clone: What it binds is unknown.

This TCR was recovered from a human donor in good health. Sequencing was carried out using PBMCs. The V gene is TRBV5-4, the J gene TRBJ2-5; 9 nucleotides agree with TRBD2. CDR3: CASRVATSGQETQYF. The CDR3 DNA reads as TGTGCCAGCAGAGTGGCGACTAGCGGCCAAGAGACCCAGTACTTC.